The T cell receptor beta chain described here comes from a study of shared clonotypes between healthy human individuals. Findings and limits, study-wide: Naive subsets generally had larger estimated richness than memory subsets. Non-shared clonotypes had lower generation probabilities than clonotypes shared by all four sorted-subset donors.

About this clone: As yet, its antigen is unknown.

The length of the CDR3 is 15 residues. Per the germline V gene, CDR1 is LNHDA and CDR2 is SQIVND (reference sequence). V lost 4 bases to trimming and J lost 5 bases; unmatched junction nucleotides: 7. What CD8 memory combined were CD45RO+ cells and CCR7-negative CD45RA+ TemRA cells. Original handling: ImmunoSEQ output held junction-only sequences without quality scores, so filtering differed. This table comes from immunoSEQ multiplex PCR, and its TCRdb copy is limited to in-frame clones, with some not included. The DNA was the basis for D and trimming; V, J and clone size are from that table. The sample records roughly 660,000 clones, roughly 87% being singletons.

This receptor was taken from a man aged 18 to 29 in good health. Some clones in this sample may be carry-over from other donors' samples. The sample consisted of memory CD8+ T cells from PBMCs. The subset: CD45RO+ cells pooled with CCR7-negative TemRA cells. The chain employs TRBV19 and TRBJ1-4; 7 bases are shared with TRBD1. The CDR3 bases are TGTGCCAGTAGTAGGATCCAGGGGGGCAATGAAAAACTGTTTTTT. Encoded protein: CASSRIQGGNEKLFF.